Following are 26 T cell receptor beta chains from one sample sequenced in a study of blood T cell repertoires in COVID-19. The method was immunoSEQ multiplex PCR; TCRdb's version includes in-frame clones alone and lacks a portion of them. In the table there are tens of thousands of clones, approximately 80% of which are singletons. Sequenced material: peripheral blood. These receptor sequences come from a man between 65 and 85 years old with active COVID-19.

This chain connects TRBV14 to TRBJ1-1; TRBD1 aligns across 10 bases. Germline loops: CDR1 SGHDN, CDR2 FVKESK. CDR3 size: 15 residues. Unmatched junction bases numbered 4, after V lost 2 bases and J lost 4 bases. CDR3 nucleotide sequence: TGTGCCAGCAGCCAATACGGACAGGGGGGCACTGAAGCTTTCTTT. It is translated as CASSQYGQGGTEAFF.

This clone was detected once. CDR3 nucleotide sequence: TGTGCCAGCAGTAAAACAGGGGTACGCTCCTACAATGAGCAGTTCTTC. Protein product: CASSKTGVRSYNEQFF. The V call is TRBV7-3, the J call TRBJ2-1, with TRBD1 matching over 7 bases. The V gene's germline CDR1 is SGHTA and CDR2 FQGTGA. This CDR3 region has 16 residues. Unmatched junction bases numbered 8, after V lost 6 bases and J lost 0 bases. Combining the CDR3 with reference TRBV7-3 and TRBJ2-1 gives the whole variable domain GAGVSQTPSNKVTEKGKYVELRCDPISGHTALYWYRQSLGQGPEFLIYFQGTGAADDSGLPNDRFFAVRPEGSVSTLKIQRTERGDSAVYLCASSKTGVRSYNEQFFGPGTRLTVL.

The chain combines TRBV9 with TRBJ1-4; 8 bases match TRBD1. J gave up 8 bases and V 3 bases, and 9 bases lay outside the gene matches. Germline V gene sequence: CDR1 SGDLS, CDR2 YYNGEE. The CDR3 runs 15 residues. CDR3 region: CASSGQGKAREKLFF. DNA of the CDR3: TGTGCCAGCAGCGGACAGGGGAAGGCTCGCGAAAAACTGTTTTTT. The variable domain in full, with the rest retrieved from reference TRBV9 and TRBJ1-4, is DSGVTQTPKHLITATGQRVTLRCSPRSGDLSVYWYQQSLDQGLQFLIQYYNGEERAKGNILERFSAQQFPDLHSELNLSSLELGDSALYFCASSGQGKAREKLFFGSGTQLSVL.

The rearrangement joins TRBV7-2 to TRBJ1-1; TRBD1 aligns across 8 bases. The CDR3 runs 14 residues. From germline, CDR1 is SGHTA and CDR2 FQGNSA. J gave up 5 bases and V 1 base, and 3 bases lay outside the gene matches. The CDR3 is CASSLGGDRTEAFF. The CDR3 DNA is TGTGCCAGCAGCTTAGGGGGGGACAGGACTGAAGCTTTCTTT.

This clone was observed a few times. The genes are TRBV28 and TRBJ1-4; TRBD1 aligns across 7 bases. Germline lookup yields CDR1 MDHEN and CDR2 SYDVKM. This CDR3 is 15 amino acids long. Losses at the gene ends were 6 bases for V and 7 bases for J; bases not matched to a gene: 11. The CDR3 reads CASRKGTDYAEKLFF. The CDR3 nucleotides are TGTGCCAGCAGAAAAGGGACAGATTACGCTGAAAAACTGTTTTTT.

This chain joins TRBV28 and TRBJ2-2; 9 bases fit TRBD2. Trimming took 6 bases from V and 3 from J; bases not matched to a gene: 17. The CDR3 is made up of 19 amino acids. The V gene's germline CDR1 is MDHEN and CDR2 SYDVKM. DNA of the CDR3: TGTGCCAGCAGAACCCGCGGGGGGGCCGAATTCTGGTACACCGGGGAGCTGTTTTTT. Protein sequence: CASRTRGGAEFWYTGELFF.

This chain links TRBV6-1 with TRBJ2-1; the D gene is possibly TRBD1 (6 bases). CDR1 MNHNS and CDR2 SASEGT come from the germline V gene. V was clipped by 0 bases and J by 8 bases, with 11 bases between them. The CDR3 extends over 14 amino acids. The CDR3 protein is CASSEAGAGYEQFF. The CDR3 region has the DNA TGTGCCAGCAGTGAAGCGGGGGCAGGGTATGAGCAGTTCTTC.

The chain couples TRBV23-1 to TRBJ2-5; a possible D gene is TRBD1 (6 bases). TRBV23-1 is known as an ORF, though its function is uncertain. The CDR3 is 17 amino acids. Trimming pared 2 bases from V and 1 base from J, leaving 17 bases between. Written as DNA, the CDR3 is TGCGCCAGCAGTCAAACCTCGCCACAGGGATTCCAAGAGACCCAGTACTTC. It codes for CASSQTSPQGFQETQYF.

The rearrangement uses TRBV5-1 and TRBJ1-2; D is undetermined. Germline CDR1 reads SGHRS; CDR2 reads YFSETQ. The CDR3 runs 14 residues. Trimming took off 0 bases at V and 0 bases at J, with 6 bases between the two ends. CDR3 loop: CASSLGQANYGYTF. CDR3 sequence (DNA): TGCGCCAGCAGCTTGGGACAAGCTAACTATGGCTACACCTTC.

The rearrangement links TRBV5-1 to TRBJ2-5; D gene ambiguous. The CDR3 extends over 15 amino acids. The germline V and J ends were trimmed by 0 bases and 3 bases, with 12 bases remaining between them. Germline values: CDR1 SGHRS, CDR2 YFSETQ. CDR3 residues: CASSLALQPEETQYF. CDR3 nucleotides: TGCGCCAGCAGCTTGGCCTTACAGCCTGAAGAGACCCAGTACTTC. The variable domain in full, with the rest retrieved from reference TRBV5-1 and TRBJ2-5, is KAGVTQTPRYLIKTRGQQVTLSCSPISGHRSVSWYQQTPGQGLQFLFEYFSETQRNKGNFPGRFSGRQFSNSRSEMNVSTLELGDSALYLCASSLALQPEETQYFGPGTRLLVL.

Written as DNA, the CDR3 is TGCGCCAGCAGTGAGCAATATTACAACGAAAATGGCTACACCTTC. Protein product: CASSEQYYNENGYTF. The rearrangement joins TRBV10-2 to TRBJ1-2, with D unclear. V gave up 2 bases and J gave up 6 bases, with 16 bases separating them. Looked up from germline, CDR1 is WSHSY and CDR2 is SAAADI. This CDR3 is built from 15 residues.

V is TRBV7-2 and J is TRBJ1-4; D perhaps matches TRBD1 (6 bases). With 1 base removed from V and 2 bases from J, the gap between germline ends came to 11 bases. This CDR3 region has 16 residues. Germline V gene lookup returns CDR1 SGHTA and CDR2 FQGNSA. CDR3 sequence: CASSLVGGWTNEKLFF. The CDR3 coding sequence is TGTGCCAGCAGCTTAGTAGGGGGTTGGACTAATGAAAAACTGTTTTTT.

This CDR3 is CASSWETGGYEQYF. CDR3 bases: TGCGCCAGCAGCTGGGAGACAGGGGGGTACGAGCAGTACTTC. J is TRBJ2-7 and V is TRBV5-1, with 9 bases lining up with TRBD1. The CDR3 is made up of 14 amino acids. Losses at the gene ends were 3 bases for V and 4 bases for J; bases not matched to a gene: 5. Per the germline V gene, CDR1 is SGHRS and CDR2 is YFSETQ.

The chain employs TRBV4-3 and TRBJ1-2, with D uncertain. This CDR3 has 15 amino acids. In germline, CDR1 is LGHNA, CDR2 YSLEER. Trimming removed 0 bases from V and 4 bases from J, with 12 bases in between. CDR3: CASSQDLGGGYGYTF. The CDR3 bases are TGCGCCAGCAGCCAAGATCTCGGAGGCGGCTATGGCTACACCTTC.

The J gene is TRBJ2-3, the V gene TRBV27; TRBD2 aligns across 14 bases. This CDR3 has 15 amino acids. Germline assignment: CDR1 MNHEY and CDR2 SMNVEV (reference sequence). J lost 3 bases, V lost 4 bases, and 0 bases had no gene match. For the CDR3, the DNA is TGTGCCAGCAGTTGGACTAGCGGGGGGACAGATACGCAGTATTTT. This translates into CASSWTSGGTDTQYF.

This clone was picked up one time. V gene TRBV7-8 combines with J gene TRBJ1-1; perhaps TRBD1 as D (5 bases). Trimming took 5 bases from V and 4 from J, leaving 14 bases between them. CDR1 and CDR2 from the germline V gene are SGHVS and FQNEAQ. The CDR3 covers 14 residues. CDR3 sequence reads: CASSVGPQGTEAFF. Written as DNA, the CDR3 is TGTGCCAGCAGCGTCGGACCCCAGGGCACTGAAGCTTTCTTT.

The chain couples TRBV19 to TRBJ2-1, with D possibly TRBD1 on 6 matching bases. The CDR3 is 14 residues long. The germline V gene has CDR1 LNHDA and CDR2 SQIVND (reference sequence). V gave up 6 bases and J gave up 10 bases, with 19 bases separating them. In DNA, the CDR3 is TGTGCCAGTAGATACAGGGCGGTCGGTTGGGAGCAGTTCTTC. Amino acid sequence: CASRYRAVGWEQFF. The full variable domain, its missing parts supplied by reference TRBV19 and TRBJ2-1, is DGGITQSPKYLFRKEGQNVTLSCEQNLNHDAMYWYRQDPGQGLRLIYYSQIVNDFQKGDIAEGYSVSREKKESFPLTVTSAQKNPTAFYLCASRYRAVGWEQFFGPGTRLTVL.

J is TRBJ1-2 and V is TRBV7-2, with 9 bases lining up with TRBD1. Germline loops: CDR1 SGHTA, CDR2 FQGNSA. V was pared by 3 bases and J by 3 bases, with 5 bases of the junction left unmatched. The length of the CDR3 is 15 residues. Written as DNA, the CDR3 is TGTGCCAGCAGCTTGGGGACAGGGCCTTACTATGGCTACACCTTC. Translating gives CASSLGTGPYYGYTF.

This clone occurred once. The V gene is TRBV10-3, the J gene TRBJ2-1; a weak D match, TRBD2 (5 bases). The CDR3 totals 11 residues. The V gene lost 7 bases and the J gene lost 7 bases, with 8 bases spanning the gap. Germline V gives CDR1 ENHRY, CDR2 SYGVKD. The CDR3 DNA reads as TGTGCCATCAAGAGCGGTAATGAGCAGTTCTTC. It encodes CAIKSGNEQFF.

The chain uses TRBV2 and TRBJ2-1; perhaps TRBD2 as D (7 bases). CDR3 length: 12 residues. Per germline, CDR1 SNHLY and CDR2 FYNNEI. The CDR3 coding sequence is TGTGCTACTCGGAGGGGGGGCGGTGAGCAGTTCTTC. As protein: CATRRGGGEQFF.

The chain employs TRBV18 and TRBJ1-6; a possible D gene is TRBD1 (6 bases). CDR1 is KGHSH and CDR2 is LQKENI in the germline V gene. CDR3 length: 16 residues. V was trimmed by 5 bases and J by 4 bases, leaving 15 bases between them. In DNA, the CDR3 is TGTGCCAGCTCAGTACAGGACAGACCTTATAATTCACCCCTCCACTTT. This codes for CASSVQDRPYNSPLHF.

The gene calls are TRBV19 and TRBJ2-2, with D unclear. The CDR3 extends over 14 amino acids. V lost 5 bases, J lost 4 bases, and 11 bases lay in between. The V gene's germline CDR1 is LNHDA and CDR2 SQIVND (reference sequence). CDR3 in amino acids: CASSPRRGTGELFF. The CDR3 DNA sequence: TGTGCCAGTAGTCCCCGGCGCGGCACCGGGGAGCTGTTTTTT.

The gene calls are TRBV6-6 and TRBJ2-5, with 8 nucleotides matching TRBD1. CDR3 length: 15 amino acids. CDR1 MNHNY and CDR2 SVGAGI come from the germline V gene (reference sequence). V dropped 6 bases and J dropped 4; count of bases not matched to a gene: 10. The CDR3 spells CASRRPGQVAETQYF. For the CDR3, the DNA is TGTGCCAGCAGAAGACCGGGACAGGTAGCAGAGACCCAGTACTTC.

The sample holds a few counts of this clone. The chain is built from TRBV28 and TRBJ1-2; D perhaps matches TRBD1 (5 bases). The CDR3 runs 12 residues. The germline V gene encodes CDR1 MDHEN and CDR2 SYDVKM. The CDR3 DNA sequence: TGTGCTTCAGGGAGGGGTAACTATGGCTACACCTTC. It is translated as CASGRGNYGYTF.

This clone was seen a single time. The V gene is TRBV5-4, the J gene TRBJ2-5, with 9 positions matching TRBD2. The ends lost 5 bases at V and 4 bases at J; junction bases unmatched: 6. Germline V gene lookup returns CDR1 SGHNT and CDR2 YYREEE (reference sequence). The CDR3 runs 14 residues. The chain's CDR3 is CASRPGLATETQYF. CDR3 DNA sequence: TGTGCCAGCAGACCGGGACTAGCCACAGAGACCCAGTACTTC.

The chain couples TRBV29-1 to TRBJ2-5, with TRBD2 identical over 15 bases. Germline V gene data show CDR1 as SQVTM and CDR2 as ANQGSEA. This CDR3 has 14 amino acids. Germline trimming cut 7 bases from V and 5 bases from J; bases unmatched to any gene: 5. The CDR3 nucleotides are TGCAGCGGGACTAGCGGGGGGGCCGGGGAGACCCAGTACTTC. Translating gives CSGTSGGAGETQYF.